This T cell receptor (beta chain) was profiled in a study of T cells in localized non-small cell lung cancer. Study-level findings and limits: Longer overall survival accompanied higher blood T cell density. Highest T cell clonality was seen in uninvolved adjacent lung, surpassing that measured in tumor. Detection in adjacent lung was observed for a median roughly 57 of the top 100 tumor clones.

Points on this clone: Its matching antigen is unknown.

TCRdb's copy holds only in-frame clones and misses some; the assay was immunoSEQ multiplex PCR. There are around 34,000 clones in the sample; 93% occur only once, and around 8% lies in the top ten. The CDR3 runs 14 residues. Trimming cost V 4 bases and J 6 bases, with 13 bases left between them. Per the germline V gene, CDR1 is MRHNA and CDR2 is SNTAGT. This chain links TRBV6-4 with TRBJ1-5; D gene unclear. Source: peripheral blood, taken before any cancer treatment. This clonotype was sampled from a female donor of 60 years or more with stage I lung adenocarcinoma. The CDR3 spells CASSVNSDGQPQHF. The CDR3 region has the DNA TGTGCCAGCAGTGTCAACAGCGACGGTCAGCCCCAGCATTTT.